This entry features one TCR beta chain sequence. The antigen is unknown. General study findings and limits: The TCR gene usage of tumor memory CD4+ T cells clustered together with blood and lymph node memory CD4+ cells and with lymph node naive CD4+ cells. Tumor Treg TCRs overlapped most with tumor naive CD4+ cells.

Germline CDR1 reads MGHRA; CDR2 reads YSYEKL. Trimming shortened V by 0 bases and J by 3 bases, and 8 bases separated the two germline ends. This CDR3 comprises 14 residues. Semi-nested PCR with Nested Universal Primer A followed constant-region reverse priming of full-length variable regions. From the 5' RACE reads, TCRdb called clonotypes with MiXCR, one entry per CDR3 protein. The sample gives about 40,000 distinct CDR3 sequences, roughly 30% of which show up once; more than 3.5% is in the top ten. The chain has TRBV4-1 and TRBJ2-5; D call uncertain. This TCR was recovered from a female donor with breast cancer. Input material: tumor-infiltrating memory CD4+ T cells sorted from the breast tumor. This sample's subset: memory CD4+ T cells, CD4+CD45RO+CD25-. The CDR3 reads CASSQDSAEETQYF. DNA for the CDR3: TGCGCCAGCAGCCAAGATTCGGCGGAAGAGACCCAGTACTTC.